This T cell receptor (beta chain) was obtained from a study of PD-1 blockade in classical Hodgkin lymphoma. Measured with immunoSEQ multiplex PCR; TCRdb has only the in-frame clones, and not every one. This sample has about 3,000 clones, with roughly 74% found just once. Study observations and caveats: TCR diversity in CD4+, not CD8+, cells rose significantly by C4D1. Reports described newly diagnosed patients as having lower baseline TCR diversity than healthy donors. The causes of the repertoire differences, possibly disease activity or prior therapy, remain undefined.

The germline V gene has CDR1 LGHNA and CDR2 YSLEER. This CDR3 spans 16 amino acids. The ends were cut back, 0 bases at V and 1 base at J, with 12 bases in the middle. A remark on this clone: What it binds is unknown.

Autologous stem cell transplantation was followed by relapse in every patient, and brentuximab vedotin exposure varied. The investigators isolated CD8+ T cells from thawed PBMCs using magnetic negative selection. This receptor was obtained from a human donor with classical Hodgkin lymphoma. The chain combines TRBV4-3 with TRBJ1-1, with unresolved D. Sequences were derived from CD8+ T cells from blood, sampled at baseline. The CDR3 sequence: CASSQDGAGRNTEAFF. The DNA for the CDR3 is TGCGCCAGCAGCCAAGATGGTGCCGGAAGGAACACTGAAGCTTTCTTT.